A few counts support the clone carrying this T cell receptor beta chain. Antigen: not known. The read finishes 3 residues shy of the CDR3 end, and the germline J gene is used to complete it. These data originate in a study of T cell clonality in common variable immunodeficiency. General study points: Common variable immunodeficiency TCR beta sequences reportedly had fewer deletions and N-nucleotide insertions. CVID subjects showed higher TCRbeta clonality than healthy controls.

CVID and control samples used equivalent genomic DNA input. This table comes from immunoSEQ multiplex PCR, and its TCRdb copy is limited to in-frame clones, with some not included. The sample shows more than 20,000 clones, none of them appearing just once. V lost 8 bases to trimming and J lost 0 bases, with 14 bases between them. In germline, CDR1 is MNHEY, CDR2 SVGEGT. The CDR3 has 15 amino acids. No CVID subject was ill or on immunomodulatory drugs when sampled. This sequence was found in a human donor with common variable immunodeficiency. The material sequenced was peripheral blood mononuclear cells. The genes are TRBV6-2 or TRBV6-3 and TRBJ1-5; D unresolved. The covered CDR3 bases are TGTGCCAGCCGCAACCACCTCTATAGCAATCAGCCC. It translates to CASRNHLYSNQP. The full CDR3 protein is CASRNHLYSNQPQHF.